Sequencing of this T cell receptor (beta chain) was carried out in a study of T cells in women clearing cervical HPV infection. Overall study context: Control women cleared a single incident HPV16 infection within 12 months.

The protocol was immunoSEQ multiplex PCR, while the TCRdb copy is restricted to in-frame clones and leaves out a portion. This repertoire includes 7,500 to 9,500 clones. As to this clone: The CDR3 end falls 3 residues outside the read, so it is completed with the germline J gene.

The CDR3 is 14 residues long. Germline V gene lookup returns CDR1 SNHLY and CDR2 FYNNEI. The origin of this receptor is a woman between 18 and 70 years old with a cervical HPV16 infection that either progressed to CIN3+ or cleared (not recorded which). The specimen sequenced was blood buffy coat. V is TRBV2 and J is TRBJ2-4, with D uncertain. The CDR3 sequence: CASSEEGRSYGQYF. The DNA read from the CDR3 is TGTGCCAGCAGTGAAGAGGGCAGGAGTTATGGT. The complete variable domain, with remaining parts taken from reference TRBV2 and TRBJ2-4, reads EPEVTQTPSHQVTQMGQEVILRCVPISNHLYFYWYRQILGQKVEFLVSFYNNEISEKSEIFDDQFSVERPDGSNFTLKIRSTKLEDSAMYFCASSEEGRSYGQYFGAGTRLSVL.